These 30 T cell receptor beta chains share one sample of origin, sequenced in a study of CD8 T cells in ankylosing spondylitis. Study-wide results and limits: Seemingly distinctive of ankylosing spondylitis blood was a TCR beta motif formed by eight highly homologous variants.

TCRdb re-analysed the 5' RACE reads in MiXCR, keeping a single row per CDR3 protein. The sample has 200,000 to 250,000 distinct CDR3 sequences; approximately 16% are singletons. No cognate antigen is known for these TCRs. Source material: blood, either unsorted or a sorted T cell fraction (not recorded which). Receptors originate from a male donor with ankylosing spondylitis.

This sequence joins TRBV7-8 and TRBJ2-3, with 12 bases identical to TRBD2. Germline V gene sequence: CDR1 SGHVS, CDR2 FQNEAQ. J gave up 1 base and V 5 bases, and 4 bases lay outside the gene matches. The CDR3 sequence is 16 residues long. The CDR3 DNA is TGTGCCAGCAGCATAGGGACTAGCGGGCGCACAGATACGCAGTATTTT. This gives the protein CASSIGTSGRTDTQYF.

This clonotype was picked up a small number of times. The chain recombines TRBV7-9 with TRBJ1-5; 8 nucleotides align to TRBD1. The CDR3 totals 14 residues. V dropped 3 bases and J dropped 6; count of bases not matched to a gene: 4. Germline lookup yields CDR1 SEHNR and CDR2 FQNEAQ (reference sequence). The DNA of the CDR3 is TGTGCCAGCAGCTTGGGACAGGTTTTTCAGCCCCAGCATTTT. It specifies CASSLGQVFQPQHF.

The chain is built from TRBV20-1 and TRBJ2-7; 8 positions agree with TRBD2. The CDR3 extends over 13 amino acids. Germline V gene data show CDR1 as DFQATT and CDR2 as SNEGSKA (reference sequence). With 1 base clipped from V and 4 bases from J, the junction kept 3 bases outside the gene matches. Here the CDR3 reads CSARVAGGYEQYF. Here the CDR3 DNA reads TGCAGTGCTAGAGTGGCGGGAGGATACGAGCAGTACTTC.

V gene TRBV6-1 combines with J gene TRBJ2-1; no clear D gene. The V and J ends lost 2 bases and 1 base respectively, with 9 bases between them. The germline V gene has CDR1 MNHNS and CDR2 SASEGT. This CDR3 spans 15 amino acids. The CDR3 loop reads CASSEIQTSYNEQFF. The CDR3 DNA follows: TGTGCCAGCAGTGAAATCCAGACATCCTACAATGAGCAGTTCTTC.

This clonotype has more than one count but fewer than ten. The gene calls are TRBV9 and TRBJ2-3; D unclear. The V end was cut by 0 bases, the J end by 2 bases, with 10 bases between. This CDR3 spans 15 amino acids. Germline values: CDR1 SGDLS, CDR2 YYNGEE. CDR3 residues: CASSVANYHTDTQYF. As DNA, the CDR3 is TGTGCCAGCAGCGTAGCAAACTACCACACAGATACGCAGTATTTT.

The V and J genes are TRBV7-2 and TRBJ1-4; TRBD1 is a possible D gene (6 bases). Germline values: CDR1 SGHTA, CDR2 FQGNSA. The CDR3 sequence is 15 residues long. Trimming stripped 5 bases from V and 0 bases from J, with 10 bases between. As DNA, the CDR3 is TGTGCCAGCAGCCAAGGACAGACAACTAATGAAAAACTGTTTTTT. Its translation: CASSQGQTTNEKLFF.

The chain joins TRBV29-1 to TRBJ2-2; D is ambiguous. The CDR3 spans 13 residues. V gave up 4 bases and J gave up 0 bases, with 6 bases separating them. Germline CDR1 reads SQVTM; CDR2 reads ANQGSEA. CDR3 nucleotide sequence: TGCAGCGTTGTCCCGTCGAACACCGGGGAGCTGTTTTTT. Its translation: CSVVPSNTGELFF.

The chain couples TRBV5-5 to TRBJ1-1; D gene ambiguous. Germline CDR1 is SGHKS and CDR2 is YYEKEE (reference sequence). The CDR3 runs 12 residues. Trimming shortened V by 3 bases and J by 3 bases, and 6 bases separated the two germline ends. The CDR3 nucleotides read TGTGCCAGCAGCTGGAGTCACACTGAAGCTTTCTTT. Protein product: CASSWSHTEAFF.

This clonotype showed up just a few times. The chain links TRBV7-8 to TRBJ2-1, with a weak D call TRBD2 (9 bases). This CDR3 has 15 amino acids. Per germline, CDR1 SGHVS and CDR2 FQNEAQ. V was pared by 8 bases and J by 4 bases, with 18 bases between. Written as DNA, the CDR3 is TGTGCCAGCCCCAGGGGGCGGGAGGGGTACAATGAGCAGTTCTTC. It is translated as CASPRGREGYNEQFF.

The chain joins TRBV6-2 or TRBV6-3 to TRBJ2-1; 7 bases are shared with TRBD2. This CDR3 has 15 amino acids. Per the germline V gene, CDR1 is MNHEY and CDR2 is SVGEGT. V shed 3 bases, J shed 8 bases, and the junction held 10 bases outside the gene matches. The CDR3 region is CASSYRGRAADEQFF. In nucleotides, the CDR3 is TGTGCCAGCAGTTATCGAGGGAGGGCCGCGGATGAGCAGTTCTTC.

The J gene is TRBJ1-5, the V gene TRBV28; no definite D call. This CDR3 is 17 amino acids long. The germline V gene encodes CDR1 MDHEN and CDR2 SYDVKM. Trimming left V 3 bases short and J 0 bases short, with 15 bases between. In DNA form, the CDR3 reads TGTGCCAGCAGTTTTGGCCAGAGATACGTTAGCAATCAGCCCCAGCATTTT. Protein sequence: CASSFGQRYVSNQPQHF.

J is TRBJ2-7 and V is TRBV6-2 or TRBV6-3; 8 bases agree with TRBD1. CDR3 length: 15 residues. Germline CDR1 reads MNHEY; CDR2 reads SVGEGT. Losses at the gene ends were 3 bases for V and 0 bases for J; bases not matched to a gene: 4. CDR3 in amino acids: CASSYAGGLSYEQYF. The CDR3 DNA sequence: TGTGCCAGCAGTTATGCAGGGGGCCTCTCCTACGAGCAGTACTTC.

This clonotype has only one observation. As the CDR3 is not closed by the conserved phenylalanine or tryptophan, this likely results from a read error. The chain links TRBV12-3 or TRBV12-4 to TRBJ2-1; 7 nucleotides match TRBD2. The CDR3 has 15 residues. Germline trimming cut 3 bases from V and 3 bases from J; bases unmatched to any gene: 5. CDR3 in amino acids: CASSFGGSFYNEQFI. The CDR3 DNA reads TGTGCCAGCAGTTTTGGCGGGAGTTTCTACAATGAGCAGTTCATC.

This clonotype was counted a few times. This chain joins TRBV29-1 and TRBJ2-7; D possibly corresponds to TRBD1 (5 bases). This CDR3 spans 13 amino acids. Per the germline V gene, CDR1 is SQVTM and CDR2 is ANQGSEA. V lost 4 bases and J 3 bases, leaving 13 bases between the germline ends. The DNA for the CDR3 is TGCAGCGTTGTGGGGCCTTGGGGCTACGAGCAGTACTTC. Translation: CSVVGPWGYEQYF.

The chain joins TRBV20-1 to TRBJ2-3; no definite D call. Germline V lookup: CDR1 DFQATT, CDR2 SNEGSKA (reference sequence). Deletions cut 0 bases from V and 2 bases from J, with 12 bases between. The CDR3 sequence is 15 residues long. The DNA of the CDR3 is TGCAGTGCTAGAGACGACACGACAATCACAGATACGCAGTATTTT. Amino acids: CSARDDTTITDTQYF.

This clonotype was observed many times. The chain is built from TRBV28 and TRBJ1-6; no definite D call. V lost 2 bases and J lost 6, with 8 bases in between. CDR3 length: 14 residues. Germline V CDR1 and CDR2: MDHEN, SYDVKM. For the CDR3, the DNA is TGTGCCAGCAGTTTAGGTGGCACTAATTCACCCCTCCACTTT. This gives the protein CASSLGGTNSPLHF.

The V and J genes are TRBV21-1 and TRBJ2-7; no DNA check was done on the table's D call, TRBD1. TRBV21-1 is labeled a pseudogene. The CDR3 totals 16 residues. As DNA, the CDR3 is TGTGCCAGCAGCACGGTGGGAAGGACAGACACCTACGAGCAGTACTTC. Translation: CASSTVGRTDTYEQYF.

V usage is TRBV27 and J usage is TRBJ2-5, with D unresolved. The CDR3 contains 13 residues. Trimming cost V 5 bases and J 5 bases, with 12 bases left between them. The germline V gene has CDR1 MNHEY and CDR2 SMNVEV (reference sequence). The CDR3 region has the DNA TGTGCCAGCAGTCGACTTCGGGCGGAGACCCAGTACTTC. It encodes CASSRLRAETQYF.

In this sample, this clonotype turned up many times. CDR3 sequence (DNA): TGTGCCAGCAGCCCTACTAGCGGGCCATACAATGAGCAGTTCTTC. This codes for CASSPTSGPYNEQFF. This rearrangement joins TRBV7-3 to TRBJ2-1; 9 positions agree with TRBD2. V shed 5 bases and J 4 bases; nucleotides not matched to a gene: 6. CDR1 is SGHTA, CDR2 FQGTGA, per germline. This CDR3 has 15 residues.

This clonotype was seen more than once but under ten times. The genes are TRBV14 and TRBJ2-7, with D tentatively TRBD2 (6 bases). Trimming cost V 8 bases and J 6 bases, with 17 bases left between them. Germline V gene lookup returns CDR1 SGHDN and CDR2 FVKESK. This CDR3 comprises 13 residues. CDR3 DNA sequence: TGTGCCAGCTCTCACAGCGGGCGTGGCGAGCAGTACTTC. Translation: CASSHSGRGEQYF.

This clonotype has a handful of counts. The chain uses TRBV4-1 and TRBJ2-2; D perhaps matches TRBD1 (6 bases). Looked up from germline, CDR1 is MGHRA and CDR2 is YSYEKL. Trimming took 0 bases from V and 0 from J, leaving 11 bases between them. There are 17 residues in the CDR3. In nucleotides, the CDR3 is TGCGCCAGCAGCCAAGATCCCAGGGGACCGAACACCGGGGAGCTGTTTTTT. Translating it yields CASSQDPRGPNTGELFF.

This chain connects TRBV12-3 or TRBV12-4 to TRBJ2-5, with 9 bases that match TRBD2. With V trimmed by 4 bases and J by 4 bases, 10 bases remained unmatched. The CDR3 runs 16 residues. CDR3: CASSWDLAGLGETQYF. The CDR3 nucleotides are TGTGCCAGCAGTTGGGATCTAGCGGGGTTGGGAGAGACCCAGTACTTC.

This clonotype was observed a few times. The V gene is TRBV20-1, the J gene TRBJ2-1; D remains unclear. The CDR3 consists of 13 residues. V was shortened by 7 bases and J by 6 bases, with 16 bases between the two germline ends. Germline CDR1 and CDR2: DFQATT and SNEGSKA (reference sequence). This chain's CDR3 is CSVPDRLGNEQFF. CDR3 coding DNA: TGCAGTGTCCCGGACCGGTTGGGCAATGAGCAGTTCTTC.

Only a few counts were recorded for this clonotype. The chain links TRBV7-2 to TRBJ2-3; 8 bases fit TRBD2. The CDR3 spans 15 residues. Germline V CDR1 and CDR2: SGHTA, FQGNSA. The ends lost 1 base at V and 4 bases at J; junction bases unmatched: 4. The CDR3 loop is CASSLVLAVPDTQYF. In nucleotides, the CDR3 is TGTGCCAGCAGCTTAGTACTAGCGGTCCCAGATACGCAGTATTTT.

The CDR3 DNA sequence: TGTGCCAGCAGTTTAGCCCCCGGGACCCATGGCTACACCTTC. Translated, it gives CASSLAPGTHGYTF. The V gene is TRBV12-3 or TRBV12-4, the J gene TRBJ1-2; D might be TRBD1 (5 bases). The CDR3 length is 14 residues. Trimming removed 0 bases from V and 6 bases from J, with 11 bases in between.

CDR3 nucleotide sequence: TGTGCCAGCAGCTTAGTCCCAGCAAATCAGCGTGGGGCCAACGTCCTGACTTTC. Its translation is CASSLVPANQRGANVLTF. V is TRBV11-1 and J is TRBJ2-6; D not certain. This CDR3 has 18 amino acids. Trimming pared 1 base from V and 3 bases from J, leaving 16 bases between. Germline V lookup: CDR1 SGHAT, CDR2 FQDESV (reference sequence).

This clonotype has more than one count but fewer than ten. This chain joins TRBV7-8 and TRBJ2-1; 9 nucleotides agree with TRBD2. Trimming removed 4 bases from V and 5 bases from J; junction bases left unmatched: 18. The CDR3 runs to 19 residues. Germline V CDR1 and CDR2: SGHVS, FQNEAQ. The CDR3 loop reads CASSSIPQGSGSNHNEQFF. CDR3 DNA sequence: TGTGCCAGCAGCTCGATCCCTCAGGGTAGCGGGAGTAACCACAATGAGCAGTTCTTC.

The gene calls are TRBV7-6 and TRBJ2-3, with D perhaps given as TRBD1 or TRBD2 (5 bases each). The CDR3 spans 16 residues. The V end was cut by 5 bases, the J end by 0 bases, with 15 bases between. Germline assignment: CDR1 SGHVS and CDR2 FNYEAQ. The DNA for the CDR3 is TGTGCCAGCAGCGAGGACGGGACGCCTAGCACAGATACGCAGTATTTT. This gives the protein CASSEDGTPSTDTQYF.

The J gene is TRBJ1-6, the V gene TRBV7-2, with 7 nucleotides matching TRBD1. There are 16 residues in the CDR3. Germline CDR1 reads SGHTA; CDR2 reads FQGNSA. The junction had 8 bases not matched to a gene; V was cut back by 3 bases and J by 6 bases. The CDR3 spells CASSFRPGQSNSPLHF. Written as DNA, the CDR3 is TGTGCCAGCAGCTTTAGGCCGGGACAGAGTAATTCACCCCTCCACTTT.

This clonotype was observed a handful of times. The CDR3 sequence is CAISELTKARESYEQYF. In DNA form, the CDR3 reads TGTGCCATCAGTGAGTTGACTAAAGCGCGAGAGTCCTACGAGCAGTACTTC. V usage is TRBV10-3 and J usage is TRBJ2-7; tentatively, D is TRBD2 (5 bases). V was pared by 1 base and J by 1 base, with 17 bases between. The CDR3 consists of 17 residues. Germline V gene sequence: CDR1 ENHRY, CDR2 SYGVKD.